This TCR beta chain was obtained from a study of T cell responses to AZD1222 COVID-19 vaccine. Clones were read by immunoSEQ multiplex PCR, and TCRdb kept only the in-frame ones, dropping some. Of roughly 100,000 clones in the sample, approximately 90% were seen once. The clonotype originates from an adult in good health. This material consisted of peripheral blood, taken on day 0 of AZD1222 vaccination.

Here the CDR3 DNA reads TGTGCCAGCAGTACCGCTGGGGAGTGGGGTTCACCCCTCCACTTT. Translated, it gives CASSTAGEWGSPLHF. The gene calls are TRBV27 and TRBJ1-6; no clear D. CDR1 MNHEY and CDR2 SMNVEV come from the germline V gene (reference sequence). V lost 5 bases to trimming and J lost 9 bases, with 17 bases between them. The CDR3 spans 15 residues.